The rows below give T cell receptor beta chains drawn from one sample of a study of blood T cell repertoires in COVID-19. The assay was immunoSEQ multiplex PCR, and TCRdb's table has in-frame clones only and misses some. The sample holds 400,000 to 450,000 clones; 90% are singletons and the top ten take under 0.7%. Material for sequencing was PBMCs or T cells enriched from blood (not recorded which). These receptor sequences come from a man aged 18 to 29 who had recovered from COVID-19. Both conserved end residues are part of each CDR3. The D gene is left open where the match is weak. The size field is filled for only some rows; it gives once, few, many or a size class.

CDR3 protein	CDR3 DNA	clone size	D gene	J gene	V gene
CASSTDPGGQPQHF	TGTGCCAGCAGTACCGATCCAGGGGGACAGCCCCAGCATTTT	NA	TRBD1	TRBJ1-5	TRBV6-5
CASSFRDYGTEAFF	TGTGCCAGCAGCTTCCGGGACTATGGAACTGAAGCTTTCTTT	NA	NA	TRBJ1-1	TRBV7-6
CASSQGRHGGNTIYF	TGTGCCAGCAGCCAGGGAAGACATGGTGGAAACACCATATATTTT	NA	NA	TRBJ1-3	TRBV6-5
CASSLGLAGTTDTQYF	TGTGCCAGCAGCTTAGGACTAGCGGGTACCACAGATACGCAGTATTTT	NA	TRBD2	TRBJ2-3	TRBV13
CASRHRETPYGYTF	TGTGCCAGTAGGCACAGAGAAACACCCTATGGCTACACCTTC	NA	NA	TRBJ1-2	TRBV19
CASSDSRQGAPSYEQYF	TGTGCCAGCAGTGATTCTCGACAGGGGGCGCCCTCCTACGAGCAGTACTTC	NA	TRBD1	TRBJ2-7	TRBV2
CASSPRLRGTYEQYF	TGTGCCAGCAGCCCGCGTTTGCGGGGAACCTACGAGCAGTACTTC	once	NA	TRBJ2-7	TRBV14
CASSTGGPLETQYF	TGCGCCAGCAGCACGGGGGGGCCATTAGAGACCCAGTACTTC	NA	TRBD2	TRBJ2-5	TRBV5-1
CASSLTGGRGTEAFF	TGCGCCAGCAGCTTAACAGGGGGCCGGGGGACTGAAGCTTTCTTT	NA	TRBD1	TRBJ1-1	TRBV5-1
CSVGAGAHNYGYTF	TGCAGCGTTGGTGCGGGGGCTCATAACTATGGCTACACCTTC	few	NA	TRBJ1-2	TRBV29-1
CASSSSGRAGDTQYF	TGTGCCAGCAGCTCTAGCGGGAGGGCCGGGGATACGCAGTATTTT	NA	TRBD2	TRBJ2-3	TRBV7-2
CASSQRTGDGNEKLFF	TGTGCCAGCAGCCAACGGACAGGGGACGGTAATGAAAAACTGTTTTTT	NA	TRBD1	TRBJ1-4	TRBV3-1/TRBV3-2
CASRGTGGSYEQYF	TGTGCCAGCAGAGGGACAGGGGGCTCCTACGAGCAGTACTTC	NA	TRBD1	TRBJ2-7	TRBV2
CASSLVGNRLGKNYEQYF	TGTGCCAGCAGCTTAGTGGGTAACAGGTTGGGGAAAAACTACGAGCAGTACTTC	NA	NA	TRBJ2-7	TRBV7-9